A single sample gave rise to the 30 T cell receptor beta chains below, sequenced in a study of OX40 agonist ivuxolimab in advanced cancers. Clones were read by immunoSEQ multiplex PCR, and TCRdb kept only the in-frame ones, dropping some. The table records about 74,000 clones, approximately 80% of them present only once. The starting material was CD4+ or CD8+ T cells sorted from blood, obtained in a trial of the OX40 agonist ivuxolimab. Source of these receptors: an adult with an advanced solid tumor such as melanoma, head and neck, liver or kidney cancer.

This chain connects TRBV6-5 to TRBJ2-7; D unclear. Germline CDR1 reads MNHEY; CDR2 reads SVGAGI. The CDR3 extends over 11 amino acids. V lost 6 bases and J 4 bases, leaving 7 bases between the germline ends. CDR3 sequence: CASRRGYEQYF. In nucleotides, the CDR3 is TGTGCCAGCAGGCGCGGATACGAGCAGTACTTC.

V and J are TRBV19 and TRBJ2-3; a possible D gene is TRBD2 (5 bases). Per the germline V gene, CDR1 is LNHDA and CDR2 is SQIVND (reference sequence). With 3 bases removed from V and 0 bases from J, the gap between germline ends came to 19 bases. This CDR3 is 18 amino acids long. CDR3 amino acids: CASSIGWRGRSSTDTQYF. Written as DNA, the CDR3 is TGTGCCAGTAGTATCGGATGGCGCGGGCGTTCTAGCACAGATACGCAGTATTTT.

The chain combines TRBV20-1 with TRBJ2-3; D gene ambiguous. The CDR3 runs 11 residues. Trimming took 1 base from V and 5 from J, leaving 4 bases between them. Per the germline V gene, CDR1 is DFQATT and CDR2 is SNEGSKA (reference sequence). CDR3: CSARVVDTQYF. Here the CDR3 DNA reads TGCAGTGCTAGAGTGGTAGATACGCAGTATTTT.

The chain is built from TRBV5-1 and TRBJ2-7, with 12 bases lining up with TRBD1. The length of the CDR3 is 18 residues. Germline V gene sequence: CDR1 SGHRS, CDR2 YFSETQ. The trim removed 4 bases at V and 0 bases at J, leaving 11 bases unmatched. In nucleotides, the CDR3 is TGCGCCAGCAGCCCTCGGGACAGGGGGCGCCTCAACTCCTACGAGCAGTACTTC. Translated: CASSPRDRGRLNSYEQYF.

This chain joins TRBV5-1 and TRBJ2-1, with 7 bases lining up with TRBD2. V lost 2 bases to trimming and J lost 3 bases; unmatched junction nucleotides: 2. The CDR3 spans 14 residues. Germline V gene data show CDR1 as SGHRS and CDR2 as YFSETQ. CDR3 sequence (DNA): TGCGCCAGCAGCTTTTCTAGCGGCTACAATGAGCAGTTCTTC. The encoded protein is CASSFSSGYNEQFF.

The CDR3 sequence: CASSLVYRAAGANVLTF. Here the CDR3 DNA reads TGTGCCAGCAGCTTGGTATACAGGGCTGCCGGGGCCAACGTCCTGACTTTC. This rearrangement joins TRBV5-8 to TRBJ2-6, with D possibly matching TRBD1 (6 bases). The V end was cut by 0 bases, the J end by 4 bases, with 14 bases between. Germline assignment: CDR1 SGHTS and CDR2 YDEGEE. CDR3 length: 17 residues.

This clone was seen a handful of times. The chain recombines TRBV19 with TRBJ2-3; D is perhaps TRBD1 (6 bases). V lost 2 bases and J 3 bases, leaving 9 bases between the germline ends. CDR1 and CDR2 (germline): LNHDA, SQIVND (reference sequence). This CDR3 is 14 amino acids long. Here the CDR3 DNA reads TGTGCCAGTAGTATAAACAGGGAGACAGATACGCAGTATTTT. Amino acid sequence: CASSINRETDTQYF.

This chain uses TRBV7-3 with TRBJ1-1; 8 nucleotides match TRBD1. V was pared by 5 bases and J by 7 bases, with 6 bases of the junction left unmatched. The germline V gene has CDR1 SGHTA and CDR2 FQGTGA. This CDR3 is 13 amino acids long. In nucleotides, the CDR3 is TGTGCCAGCAGCCCAGGGGGCAGGGGTGAAGCTTTCTTT. Its protein product is CASSPGGRGEAFF. Full variable domain (remainder filled in from reference TRBV7-3 and TRBJ1-1): GAGVSQTPSNKVTEKGKYVELRCDPISGHTALYWYRQSLGQGPEFLIYFQGTGAADDSGLPNDRFFAVRPEGSVSTLKIQRTERGDSAVYLCASSPGGRGEAFFGQGTRLTVV.

V is TRBV10-3 and J is TRBJ2-5, with D tentatively TRBD1 or TRBD2 (5 bases each). Germline lookup yields CDR1 ENHRY and CDR2 SYGVKD. Trimming took off 10 bases at V and 2 bases at J, with 11 bases between the two ends. CDR3 length equals 12 residues. The CDR3 sequence is CATGPPQETQYF. In nucleotides, the CDR3 is TGTGCCACGGGACCGCCACAAGAGACCCAGTACTTC.

The chain employs TRBV5-8 and TRBJ1-5; tentatively, D is TRBD1 (5 bases). Germline V gives CDR1 SGHTS, CDR2 YDEGEE. V was cut by 2 bases and J by 0 bases, with 9 bases left in between. The CDR3 spans 15 residues. The DNA of the CDR3 is TGTGCCAGCAGCTTTCCAGGGAGTAGCAATCAGCCCCAGCATTTT. Its protein is CASSFPGSSNQPQHF. Full variable domain (remainder filled in from reference TRBV5-8 and TRBJ1-5): EAGVTQSPTHLIKTRGQQATLRCSPISGHTSVYWYQQALGLGLQFLLWYDEGEERNRGNFPPRFSGRQFPNYSSELNVNALELEDSALYLCASSFPGSSNQPQHFGDGTRLSIL.

The chain links TRBV7-9 to TRBJ2-3; TRBD1 or TRBD2 may be the D gene (5 bases each). CDR1 is SEHNR, CDR2 FQNEAQ, per germline (reference sequence). Trimming stripped 4 bases from V and 4 bases from J, with 12 bases between. The CDR3 runs to 14 residues. DNA for the CDR3: TGTGCCAGCAGCTCCCCGGTGGGGGCAGATACGCAGTATTTT. The encoded protein is CASSSPVGADTQYF.

This chain uses TRBV7-2 with TRBJ2-1; D is unclear. The CDR3 has 12 amino acids. Germline CDR1 SGHTA, CDR2 FQGNSA. The V end was cut by 6 bases, the J end by 7 bases, with 10 bases between. The DNA of the CDR3 is TGTGCCAGCAGGCAGCTCGAAAATGAGCAGTTCTTC. It translates to CASRQLENEQFF.

The chain combines TRBV4-1 with TRBJ1-3; a possible D gene is TRBD1 (6 bases). The CDR3 has 18 amino acids. The germline CDR1 and CDR2 sequences are MGHRA and YSYEKL. V was shortened by 1 base and J by 0 bases, with 16 bases between the two germline ends. The CDR3 DNA reads TGCGCCAGCAGCCAAGGGACCTGGGGGGCTTCCTCTGGAAACACCATATATTTT. Residues: CASSQGTWGASSGNTIYF.

The J gene is TRBJ2-5, the V gene TRBV7-2, with D perhaps TRBD1 (6 bases). The last part of the DNA fits TRBJ2-7 better; the J call may be wrong. Germline V lookup: CDR1 SGHTA, CDR2 FQGNSA. The CDR3 sequence is 14 residues long. The DNA for the CDR3 is TGTGCCAGCAGCTTAGATCCAGGGGACTACGAGCAGTACTTC. Protein: CASSLDPGDYEQYF.

J is TRBJ2-7 and V is TRBV5-8, with D tentatively TRBD2 (6 bases). There are 15 residues in the CDR3. CDR1 is SGHTS, CDR2 YDEGEE, per germline. The ends were cut back, 2 bases at V and 3 bases at J, with 15 bases in the middle. This CDR3 reads CASSFGEAEDYEQYF. As DNA, the CDR3 is TGTGCCAGCAGCTTCGGGGAGGCTGAAGACTACGAGCAGTACTTC.

In the case of this clone: Within the sample, other DNA sequences also encode this same CDR3. The J gene is TRBJ1-3, the V gene TRBV5-6; D not resolved. Germline CDR1 is SGHDT and CDR2 is YYEEEE. The length of the CDR3 is 16 residues. Trimming stripped 3 bases from V and 1 base from J, with 14 bases between. CDR3 amino acids: CASSSYRGSSGNTIYF. The CDR3 nucleotides are TGTGCCAGCAGCTCCTACAGAGGCAGTTCTGGAAACACCATATATTTT.

This chain joins TRBV15 and TRBJ1-3, with no clear D. The CDR3 is 12 amino acids. CDR1 is LNHNV and CDR2 is YYDKDF in the germline V gene (reference sequence). Trimming took off 0 bases at V and 6 bases at J, with 3 bases between the two ends. CDR3 amino acids: CATSRDENTIYF. CDR3 sequence (DNA): TGTGCCACCAGCAGAGATGAAAACACCATATATTTT. The variable domain in full, with the rest retrieved from reference TRBV15 and TRBJ1-3, is DAMVIQNPRYQVTQFGKPVTLSCSQTLNHNVMYWYQQKSSQAPKLLFHYYDKDFNNEADTPDNFQSRRPNTSFCFLDIRSPGLGDTAMYLCATSRDENTIYFGEGSWLTVV.

The J gene is TRBJ2-7, the V gene TRBV4-1, with TRBD1 matching over 9 bases. The CDR3 is 15 amino acids. The V gene's germline CDR1 is MGHRA and CDR2 YSYEKL. Losses at the gene ends were 4 bases for V and 5 bases for J; bases not matched to a gene: 9. CDR3 nucleotide sequence: TGCGCCAGCAGCCCTCAAACTTGGACAGGGGACGAGCAGTACTTC. Amino acids: CASSPQTWTGDEQYF.

The chain uses TRBV23-1 and TRBJ2-2; TRBD2 matches 12 bases. TRBV23-1 is labeled an ORF, and its function is uncertain. This CDR3 is built from 19 residues. The ends lost 3 bases at V and 2 bases at J; junction bases unmatched: 10. The CDR3 protein is CASSQAWTTSGRNTGELFF. CDR3 nucleotide sequence: TGCGCCAGCAGTCAGGCTTGGACGACTAGCGGGAGAAACACCGGGGAGCTGTTTTTT.

This clone was counted only a few times. This chain uses TRBV2 with TRBJ2-4; tentative D call: TRBD1 (5 bases). V lost 3 bases to trimming and J lost 7 bases, with 19 bases between them. Germline V lookup: CDR1 SNHLY, CDR2 FYNNEI. The CDR3 runs to 16 residues. This CDR3 is CASSEGPHRPGNIQYF. DNA for the CDR3: TGTGCCAGCAGTGAGGGTCCCCACAGGCCCGGTAACATTCAGTACTTC. The full variable domain, in which reference TRBV2 and TRBJ2-4 provide the parts outside the CDR3, is EPEVTQTPSHQVTQMGQEVILRCVPISNHLYFYWYRQILGQKVEFLVSFYNNEISEKSEIFDDQFSVERPDGSNFTLKIRSTKLEDSAMYFCASSEGPHRPGNIQYFGAGTRLSVL.

In its sample, this clone was seen a few times. The chain joins TRBV30 to TRBJ1-1; perhaps TRBD1 as D (6 bases). This CDR3 has 15 amino acids. Looked up from germline, CDR1 is GTSNPN and CDR2 is SVGIG (reference sequence). The V gene lost 0 bases and the J gene lost 0 bases, with 11 bases spanning the gap. DNA for the CDR3: TGTGCCTGGAGTGTGGCAGGGGCGATGAACACTGAAGCTTTCTTT. Amino acids: CAWSVAGAMNTEAFF.

This clone was observed a handful of times. This chain links TRBV11-3 with TRBJ2-5, with D tentatively TRBD1 (6 bases). The CDR3 loop spans 13 amino acids. The germline CDR1 and CDR2 sequences are SGHNT and YENEEA. Trimming removed 3 bases from V and 1 base from J, with 6 bases in between. The CDR3 loop reads CASSLGAQETQYF. In nucleotides, the CDR3 is TGTGCCAGCAGCTTGGGGGCCCAAGAGACCCAGTACTTC.

The J gene is TRBJ1-2, the V gene TRBV6-5, with D possibly being TRBD1 (5 bases). Germline loops: CDR1 MNHEY, CDR2 SVGAGI. This CDR3 contains 14 residues. Deletions cut 6 bases from V and 6 bases from J, with 17 bases between. The CDR3 DNA follows: TGTGCCAGCAGCTACACCGGGACTGAAAATGGCTACACCTTC. Amino acids: CASSYTGTENGYTF.

V and J are TRBV7-2 and TRBJ2-7; D is possibly TRBD1 (5 bases). This CDR3 region has 14 residues. Deletions cut 4 bases from V and 3 bases from J, with 13 bases between. CDR1 and CDR2 (germline): SGHTA, FQGNSA. CDR3 bases: TGTGCCAGCAGCTCAGACAGCAGTTTCTACGAGCAGTACTTC. Encoded protein: CASSSDSSFYEQYF.

The chain has TRBV10-3 and TRBJ2-1; 9 nucleotides line up with TRBD2. Germline assignment: CDR1 ENHRY and CDR2 SYGVKD. V gave up 6 bases and J gave up 5 bases; unmatched junction bases: 5. The CDR3 totals 14 residues. CDR3 coding DNA: TGTGCCATCAGGGAGACTAGCGGCCACAATGAGCAGTTCTTC. Protein sequence: CAIRETSGHNEQFF.

The rearrangement joins TRBV6-5 to TRBJ2-3, with TRBD2 matching 10 bases. Germline lookup yields CDR1 MNHEY and CDR2 SVGAGI. V trimming: 4 bases; J trimming: 1 base; junction bases outside the gene matches: 2. This CDR3 comprises 15 residues. CDR3 residues: CASSWGTSGTDTQYF. The CDR3 region has the DNA TGTGCCAGCAGTTGGGGGACTAGCGGCACAGATACGCAGTATTTT.

There are a few counts of this clone. The chain recombines TRBV10-3 with TRBJ1-1; TRBD1 is a possible D gene (6 bases). CDR1 is ENHRY and CDR2 is SYGVKD in the germline V gene. This CDR3 spans 14 amino acids. Trimming removed 3 bases at V and 7 bases at J, with 15 bases between. CDR3 DNA: TGTGCCATCAGTGAAGGGGGGGTTCGTGGTGAAGCTTTCTTT. Residues: CAISEGGVRGEAFF.

The chain employs TRBV11-1 and TRBJ2-3; D gene uncertain. The CDR3 length is 16 residues. Germline values: CDR1 SGHAT, CDR2 FQDESV (reference sequence). The V end was cut by 5 bases, the J end by 6 bases, with 21 bases between. The CDR3, as DNA: TGTGCCAGCAGCCTAATGGTGGACCCTATAGGGGATACGCAGTATTTT. It yields the protein CASSLMVDPIGDTQYF.

The CDR3 DNA sequence: TGTGCCAGCAGTTTATTTGAGGGCGGGGAGCTGTTTTTT. This gives the protein CASSLFEGGELFF. The J gene is TRBJ2-2, the V gene TRBV27; D is perhaps TRBD2 (5 bases). The CDR3 has 13 residues. In germline, CDR1 is MNHEY, CDR2 SMNVEV (reference sequence). With 1 base removed from V and 7 bases from J, the gap between germline ends came to 7 bases.

This clone has a single count. CDR3 DNA: TGTGCCAGCAGCTTAGATCTTGCGGTGTACAATGAGCAGTTCTTC. Translation: CASSLDLAVYNEQFF. V and J are TRBV11-2 and TRBJ2-1; D remains unclear. Germline V gives CDR1 SGHAT, CDR2 FQNNGV. V was pared by 0 bases and J by 4 bases, with 10 bases between. The CDR3 spans 15 residues.